The 7 T cell receptor beta chains below were found in one sample sequenced in a study of Ad26.COV2.S vaccination and SARS-CoV-2 variants. Data came from immunoSEQ multiplex PCR; TCRdb stores just in-frame clones and leaves some out. The sample contains 43,000 or so clones, about 83% of which appear only once. Sequenced material: peripheral blood, taken after recovery from COVID-19. Receptor source: a human donor who had recovered from COVID-19.

The chain joins TRBV5-1 to TRBJ2-3, with no clear D. CDR1 is SGHRS and CDR2 is YFSETQ in the germline V gene. This CDR3 has 15 residues. V was shortened by 2 bases and J by 3 bases, with 13 bases between the two germline ends. The CDR3 reads CASSLGDPRTDTQYF. The CDR3 DNA reads as TGCGCCAGCAGCTTAGGAGATCCGAGGACAGATACGCAGTATTTT.

The chain employs TRBV19 and TRBJ2-3; 7 bases line up with TRBD2. V lost 3 bases and J lost 3; bases outside the gene matches: 0. CDR1 is LNHDA, CDR2 SQIVND, per germline (reference sequence). This CDR3 region has 13 residues. The CDR3 sequence: CASSIGGTDTQYF. Here the CDR3 DNA reads TGTGCCAGTAGTATCGGGGGGACAGATACGCAGTATTTT.

The rearrangement links TRBV5-1 to TRBJ2-1; TRBD2 agrees at 7 bases. The germline V gene has CDR1 SGHRS and CDR2 YFSETQ. The CDR3 runs 16 residues. Trimming took 5 bases from V and 4 from J; bases not matched to a gene: 12. Here the CDR3 DNA reads TGCGCCAGCAGTCCCACACTAGCGAATAGATACAATGAGCAGTTCTTC. Translating it yields CASSPTLANRYNEQFF.

This chain connects TRBV7-9 to TRBJ2-2, with TRBD2 identical over 9 bases. CDR3 length: 15 amino acids. Unmatched junction bases numbered 3, after V lost 3 bases and J lost 4 bases. Germline loops: CDR1 SEHNR, CDR2 FQNEAQ (reference sequence). CDR3 amino acids: CASSLTSGLTGELFF. CDR3 bases: TGTGCCAGCAGCTTGACTAGCGGCCTCACCGGGGAGCTGTTTTTT.

The CDR3 DNA is TGCAGCGTTGAAGTTGGGGGATTCGACACTGAAGCTTTCTTT. The encoded protein is CSVEVGGFDTEAFF. The rearrangement links TRBV29-1 to TRBJ1-1; D perhaps matches TRBD1 (5 bases). The CDR3 runs 14 residues. Trimming cost V 1 base and J 3 bases, with 12 bases left between them. CDR1 is SQVTM and CDR2 is ANQGSEA in the germline V gene.

The chain employs TRBV7-9 and TRBJ2-3, with a possible D match to TRBD2 (5 bases). Germline loops: CDR1 SEHNR, CDR2 FQNEAQ (reference sequence). V was clipped by 3 bases and J by 5 bases, with 21 bases between them. This CDR3 region has 17 residues. CDR3 bases: TGTGCCAGCAGCTTCCCCGGGGTAGTTGGTTTGGTAGATACGCAGTATTTT. This gives the protein CASSFPGVVGLVDTQYF. The full variable domain, its missing parts supplied by reference TRBV7-9 and TRBJ2-3, is DTGVSQNPRHKITKRGQNVTFRCDPISEHNRLYWYRQTLGQGPEFLTYFQNEAQLEKSRLLSDRFSAERPKGSFSTLEIQRTEQGDSAMYLCASSFPGVVGLVDTQYFGPGTRLTVL.

J is TRBJ1-2 and V is TRBV28; no definite D call. Germline CDR1 MDHEN, CDR2 SYDVKM. Trimming left V 7 bases short and J 3 bases short, with 15 bases between. The CDR3 covers 14 residues. This CDR3 reads CASTPSGSYYGYTF. The CDR3, as DNA: TGTGCCAGCACCCCTTCGGGCAGTTACTATGGCTACACCTTC.